One and the same sample provided the 20 T cell receptor beta chains below, sequenced in a study of T cells in Graves' hyperthyroidism and ophthalmopathy. The CDR3 regions of TCR beta were amplified from RNA transcripts. When the TCR CDR3 underwent first-round RT-PCR, the HTBI primer set was used. TCRdb analysed the multiplex PCR reads with MiXCR anew, one entry per CDR3 protein. The sample records some 500,000 distinct CDR3 sequences, approximately 15% being singletons. Source material: blood. The receptor set was obtained from a woman aged 18-29 years with Graves' hyperthyroidism.

This clonotype has ten or more counts. V and J are TRBV5-1 and TRBJ1-1, with a possible D match to TRBD1 (6 bases). The CDR3 is 14 residues long. V was shortened by 0 bases and J by 6 bases, with 12 bases between the two germline ends. CDR1 is SGHRS and CDR2 is YFSETQ in the germline V gene. CDR3 sequence: CASSLAGGAAEAFF. The CDR3 DNA follows: TGCGCCAGCAGCTTGGCCGGGGGCGCGGCTGAAGCTTTCTTT. Based on the CDR3 plus reference TRBV5-1 and TRBJ1-1, the full variable domain is KAGVTQTPRYLIKTRGQQVTLSCSPISGHRSVSWYQQTPGQGLQFLFEYFSETQRNKGNFPGRFSGRQFSNSRSEMNVSTLELGDSALYLCASSLAGGAAEAFFGQGTRLTVV.

This clonotype was counted at least ten times. V usage is TRBV11-2 and J usage is TRBJ1-6, with a weak D call TRBD1 (6 bases). In germline, CDR1 is SGHAT, CDR2 FQNNGV. The V and J ends lost 2 bases and 7 bases respectively, with 15 bases between them. This CDR3 has 16 residues. The chain's CDR3 is CASSLRLGGLNSPLHF. CDR3 in DNA: TGTGCCAGCAGCTTACGATTAGGGGGTTTGAATTCACCCCTCCACTTT.

This clonotype was counted many times. The J gene is TRBJ2-5, the V gene TRBV3-1, with D uncertain. The ends were cut back, 5 bases at V and 5 bases at J, with 6 bases in the middle. The germline V gene encodes CDR1 LGHDT and CDR2 YNNKEL (reference sequence). The CDR3 is 11 amino acids. CDR3 protein: CASSRWETQYF. For the CDR3, the DNA is TGTGCCAGCAGCAGATGGGAGACCCAGTACTTC.

The genes are TRBV25-1 and TRBJ2-5; the D gene could be TRBD1 or TRBD2 (6 bases each). V gave up 1 base and J gave up 1 base, with 10 bases separating them. The CDR3 spans 15 residues. CDR1 MGHDK and CDR2 SYGVNS come from the germline V gene. DNA of the CDR3: TGTGCCAGCAGTGAATTGGGGGGCATCCAAGAGACCCAGTACTTC. Residues: CASSELGGIQETQYF.

This clonotype was detected ten times or more. The rearrangement joins TRBV12-3 or TRBV12-4 to TRBJ1-1, with D hard to call. V gave up 4 bases and J gave up 3 bases, with 3 bases separating them. CDR3 length: 11 residues. The CDR3 DNA sequence: TGTGCCAGCAGTTGGCACACTGAAGCTTTCTTT. Its translation: CASSWHTEAFF.

This clonotype was recorded at least ten times. This rearrangement joins TRBV2 to TRBJ1-1; D is unclear. Germline values: CDR1 SNHLY, CDR2 FYNNEI. V was shortened by 1 base and J by 6 bases, with 6 bases between the two germline ends. This CDR3 contains 12 residues. The CDR3 DNA is TGTGCCAGCAGTGAAGGGCGCCCTGAAGCTTTCTTT. Its translation is CASSEGRPEAFF.

This clonotype has at least ten counts. The J gene is TRBJ2-3, the V gene TRBV12-3 or TRBV12-4, with TRBD1 matching over 7 bases. This CDR3 has 17 residues. V was clipped by 2 bases and J by 0 bases; unmatched bases: 8. In DNA, the CDR3 is TGTGCCAGCAGTTTATATCGGGACAGACCTAGCACAGATACGCAGTATTTT. This codes for CASSLYRDRPSTDTQYF.

In this sample, this clonotype turned up many times. V is TRBV10-3 and J is TRBJ2-5; TRBD1 is a possible D gene (5 bases). The CDR3 covers 14 residues. In germline, CDR1 is ENHRY, CDR2 SYGVKD. Trimming removed 2 bases at V and 5 bases at J, with 12 bases between. The CDR3 protein is CAISEGRDGETQYF. The CDR3 nucleotides read TGTGCCATCAGTGAGGGCAGGGATGGCGAGACCCAGTACTTC.

The chain links TRBV6-1 to TRBJ2-7; D may be TRBD1 or TRBD2 (5 bases each). Trimming left V 4 bases short and J 6 bases short, with 22 bases between. Germline V gene sequence: CDR1 MNHNS, CDR2 SASEGT. The CDR3 covers 16 residues. The CDR3: CASSGGTEIRLTEQYV. In DNA form, the CDR3 reads TGTGCCAGCAGTGGTGGGACCGAAATACGCCTCACCGAGCAGTACGTC.

This clonotype was counted at least ten times. The chain recombines TRBV11-2 with TRBJ2-7; weak D call: TRBD2 (5 bases). Per the germline V gene, CDR1 is SGHAT and CDR2 is FQNNGV. The CDR3 is made up of 14 amino acids. The V and J ends lost 3 bases and 2 bases respectively, with 11 bases between them. DNA of the CDR3: TGTGCCAGCAGCTTGAGGGTCGGTACCTACGAGCAGTACTTC. Protein product: CASSLRVGTYEQYF.

The table lists this clonotype with many counts. The chain employs TRBV10-3 and TRBJ2-3, with 8 bases that match TRBD2. The germline V gene encodes CDR1 ENHRY and CDR2 SYGVKD. The CDR3 sequence is 18 residues long. Trimming removed 8 bases from V and 0 bases from J; junction bases left unmatched: 16. The CDR3 is CAISGRISGTSSTDTQYF. The CDR3 DNA reads as TGTGCCATCTCCGGGAGGATTAGCGGGACTTCTAGCACAGATACGCAGTATTTT.

The sample holds many counts of this clonotype. The chain couples TRBV2 to TRBJ2-5; TRBD1 might be the D (6 bases). The V gene's germline CDR1 is SNHLY and CDR2 FYNNEI. Trimming stripped 9 bases from V and 9 bases from J, with 20 bases between. The CDR3 contains 13 residues. CDR3 bases: TGTGCCAGTTTAAACCCAGGGGAGTCGGCCCAGTACTTC. The encoded protein is CASLNPGESAQYF.

This clonotype was observed a few times. The gene calls are TRBV5-1 and TRBJ2-3; 10 positions agree with TRBD2. V was pared by 1 base and J by 7 bases, with 18 bases of the junction left unmatched. Germline V gene lookup returns CDR1 SGHRS and CDR2 YFSETQ. This CDR3 is 19 amino acids long. This chain's CDR3 is CASSLTLAGDGGYRNTQYF. The CDR3 bases are TGCGCCAGCAGCTTGACGCTAGCGGGAGATGGAGGTTACAGGAATACGCAGTATTTT.

The rearrangement uses TRBV30 and TRBJ2-6; no clear D. The germline V gene has CDR1 GTSNPN and CDR2 SVGIG (reference sequence). The CDR3 has 16 amino acids. V lost 4 bases and J lost 0, with 13 bases in between. Here the CDR3 DNA reads TGTGCCTGGAAGAGAAAGCCCCGCTCTGGGGCCAACGTCCTGACTTTC. It yields the protein CAWKRKPRSGANVLTF.

This clonotype was recorded many times. This chain uses TRBV25-1 with TRBJ1-4, with TRBD1 as a possible D gene (5 bases). With 1 base removed from V and 4 bases from J, the gap between germline ends came to 13 bases. The CDR3 length is 16 residues. The germline CDR1 and CDR2 sequences are MGHDK and SYGVNS. This chain's CDR3 is CASSESVAGYNEKLFF. CDR3 DNA: TGTGCCAGCAGTGAATCCGTGGCAGGGTATAATGAAAAACTGTTTTTT.

V gene TRBV6-2 or TRBV6-3 combines with J gene TRBJ2-4; D may be TRBD1 or TRBD2 (6 bases each). Between the trimmed V and J ends, which lost 6 bases and 0 bases, there was a span of 15 bases. Germline assignment: CDR1 MNHEY and CDR2 SVGEGT. This CDR3 region has 16 residues. As DNA, the CDR3 is TGTGCCAGCAGCCGCGGGACAACCGTAGCCAAAAACATTCAGTACTTC. It yields the protein CASSRGTTVAKNIQYF.

The table lists this clonotype with many counts. This chain connects TRBV12-3 or TRBV12-4 to TRBJ2-7; 14 nucleotides match TRBD2. This CDR3 spans 15 amino acids. V shed 3 bases and J 2 bases; nucleotides not matched to a gene: 0. CDR3 sequence (DNA): TGTGCCAGCAGTTTGGGACTAGCGGGGGCCTACGAGCAGTACTTC. This codes for CASSLGLAGAYEQYF.

This clonotype was seen once. The chain carries TRBV7-9 and TRBJ2-2; D gene unclear. The CDR3 spans 16 residues. Germline values: CDR1 SEHNR, CDR2 FQNEAQ (reference sequence). V was clipped by 5 bases and J by 0 bases, with 13 bases between them. The CDR3 loop reads CASSLNSDTNTGELFF. CDR3 nucleotides: TGTGCCAGCAGCCTGAACAGCGACACGAACACCGGGGAGCTGTTTTTT. Looking up the rest from reference TRBV7-9 and TRBJ2-2 gives the full variable domain: DTGVSQNPRHKITKRGQNVTFRCDPISEHNRLYWYRQTLGQGPEFLTYFQNEAQLEKSRLLSDRFSAERPKGSFSTLEIQRTEQGDSAMYLCASSLNSDTNTGELFFGEGSRLTVL.

This chain links TRBV6-6 with TRBJ1-1; TRBD1 is a possible D gene (5 bases). This CDR3 comprises 16 residues. Looked up from germline, CDR1 is MNHNY and CDR2 is SVGAGI (reference sequence). The V and J ends lost 0 bases and 1 base respectively, with 12 bases between them. CDR3 residues: CASSYSIQDPNTEAFF. The CDR3 DNA follows: TGTGCCAGCAGTTACTCGATACAGGACCCGAACACTGAAGCTTTCTTT.

As for this clonotype: The junction shows a germline mismatch at one end, possibly a read error. The chain recombines TRBV30 with TRBJ2-3; 13 bases map to TRBD2. This CDR3 has 18 amino acids. Germline lookup yields CDR1 GTSNPN and CDR2 SVGIG (reference sequence). CDR3 sequence (DNA): TGTGCCCGGAGTGCCGGACTAGCGGGAGCATGGGCCGGAGATACGCAGTATTTT. This encodes CARSAGLAGAWAGDTQYF.